One sample yielded the 22 T cell receptor beta chains listed below, sequenced in a study of T-cell memory formation after mild COVID-19. TCRdb called the 5' RACE reads again in MiXCR, with one record for every CDR3 protein. The sample has about 340,000 distinct CDR3 sequences; around 14% are singletons. Material for sequencing was PBMCs or a T cell subset sorted from them (not recorded which). These receptors were obtained from a young man who had mild COVID-19 (a few samples of this study predate the infection). Cell type and time point are not known.

This clonotype was picked up a small number of times. The chain employs TRBV24-1 and TRBJ1-1; D not resolved. Deletions cut 2 bases from V and 1 base from J, with 10 bases between. CDR1 KGHDR and CDR2 SFDVKD come from the germline V gene. The CDR3 is 15 amino acids. The CDR3 DNA is TGTGCCACCAGTGATTCCGGACGTACGAACACTGAAGCTTTCTTT. This sequence encodes CATSDSGRTNTEAFF.

This chain connects TRBV7-9 to TRBJ2-7; D unresolved. In germline, CDR1 is SEHNR, CDR2 FQNEAQ (reference sequence). Trimming removed 4 bases from V and 6 bases from J, with 7 bases in between. The CDR3 is made up of 11 amino acids. The CDR3 here is CASSSWGEQYV. CDR3 DNA sequence: TGTGCCAGCAGCTCCTGGGGCGAGCAGTACGTC.

Only a few counts were recorded for this clonotype. The chain uses TRBV6-2 or TRBV6-3 and TRBJ2-5, with D uncertain. V gave up 6 bases and J gave up 5 bases, with 10 bases separating them. This CDR3 has 12 amino acids. Germline V gene sequence: CDR1 MNHEY, CDR2 SVGEGT. The CDR3 DNA reads as TGTGCCAGCAGCGCCTCCCCGGAGACCCAGTACTTC. Amino acids: CASSASPETQYF.

This rearrangement joins TRBV28 to TRBJ2-7, with D perhaps matching TRBD1 (6 bases). The CDR3 totals 15 residues. The V gene's germline CDR1 is MDHEN and CDR2 SYDVKM. Trimming took off 4 bases at V and 2 bases at J, with 15 bases between the two ends. CDR3 residues: CASSSQSRGTYEQYV. The CDR3 DNA sequence: TGTGCCAGCAGTTCCCAATCGAGGGGGACCTACGAGCAGTACGTC.

This clonotype was observed a handful of times. This chain links TRBV6-1 with TRBJ1-1; D gene uncertain. CDR1 is MNHNS, CDR2 SASEGT, per germline. V gave up 4 bases and J gave up 2 bases, with 11 bases separating them. The CDR3 runs to 14 residues. Here the CDR3 reads CASSVGRQNTEAFF. CDR3 bases: TGTGCCAGCAGTGTCGGGAGGCAAAACACTGAAGCTTTCTTT.

In its sample, this clonotype was seen a few times. The CDR3 protein is CASSPASGGTVQYV. CDR3 coding DNA: TGTGCCAGCAGTCCAGCGAGCGGGGGGACCGTGCAGTACGTC. The V gene is TRBV27, the J gene TRBJ2-7; 9 bases fit TRBD2. The germline CDR1 and CDR2 sequences are MNHEY and SMNVEV (reference sequence). The length of the CDR3 is 14 residues. The V and J ends lost 5 bases and 9 bases, in that order; junction bases with no gene match: 11.

This clonotype was detected once. The V and J genes are TRBV14 and TRBJ2-2; TRBD2 aligns across 7 bases. This CDR3 region has 17 residues. J was trimmed by 0 bases and V by 1 base; bases with no gene match: 5. Germline V CDR1 and CDR2: SGHDN, FVKESK. The CDR3 DNA reads TGTGCCAGCAGCCAAGTGGGGCGGGGGACGAACACCGGGGAGCTGTTTTTT. Protein sequence: CASSQVGRGTNTGELFF.

The rearrangement links TRBV19 to TRBJ2-3, with a tentative D call TRBD2 (6 bases). CDR1 and CDR2 (germline): LNHDA, SQIVND (reference sequence). With 4 bases removed from V and 6 bases from J, the gap between germline ends came to 14 bases. The CDR3 spans 14 residues. CDR3 residues: CASSKGRGGDTQYF. The CDR3 DNA reads as TGTGCCAGTAGTAAGGGACGGGGAGGTGATACGCAGTATTTT.

This clonotype was detected ten times or more. The chain recombines TRBV29-1 with TRBJ2-1, with D hard to call. The CDR3 extends over 10 amino acids. Trimming shortened V by 6 bases and J by 9 bases, and 9 bases separated the two germline ends. Germline CDR1 is SQVTM and CDR2 is ANQGSEA. CDR3 bases: TGCAGCGTGGGAACCAGTGAGCAGTTCTTC. Residues: CSVGTSEQFF.

The rearrangement joins TRBV7-2 to TRBJ2-1; 8 bases agree with TRBD1. The CDR3 contains 15 residues. V trimming: 5 bases; J trimming: 3 bases; junction bases outside the gene matches: 6. Germline-derived CDR1 and CDR2 are SGHTA and FQGNSA. CDR3: CASSLQGQGYNEQFF. CDR3 bases: TGTGCCAGCAGCCTTCAAGGACAGGGCTACAATGAGCAGTTCTTC.

This clonotype was counted many times. The genes are TRBV6-6 and TRBJ2-7, with TRBD1 matching over 8 bases. Germline V gene data show CDR1 as MNHNY and CDR2 as SVGAGI (reference sequence). The junction had 5 bases not matched to a gene; V was cut back by 2 bases and J by 5 bases. This CDR3 is built from 14 residues. The chain's CDR3 is CASSYQTGVHEQYF. The DNA for the CDR3 is TGTGCCAGCAGTTACCAGACAGGGGTGCACGAGCAGTACTTC.

The rearrangement links TRBV6-5 to TRBJ1-6, with 7 bases fitting TRBD1. Germline CDR1 and CDR2: MNHEY and SVGAGI. V lost 6 bases to trimming and J lost 9 bases; unmatched junction nucleotides: 8. The CDR3 length is 14 residues. The CDR3 sequence is CASRSDRDFSPLHF. The CDR3 nucleotides read TGTGCCAGCAGATCAGACAGGGATTTTTCACCCCTCCACTTT.

V and J are TRBV7-2 and TRBJ1-1; TRBD1 is a possible D gene (5 bases). V dropped 9 bases and J dropped 1 base, with 18 bases sitting between them. The CDR3 totals 15 residues. Germline loops: CDR1 SGHTA, CDR2 FQGNSA. In DNA form, the CDR3 reads TGTGCCAGTACCTATCATGGGGCAGGGAACACTGAAGCTTTCTTT. Its translation is CASTYHGAGNTEAFF. The full variable domain, rest sourced from reference TRBV7-2 and TRBJ1-1, is GAGVSQSPSNKVTEKGKDVELRCDPISGHTALYWYRQSLGQGLEFLIYFQGNSAPDKSGLPSDRFSAERTGGSVSTLTIQRTQQEDSAVYLCASTYHGAGNTEAFFGQGTRLTVV.

V usage is TRBV28 and J usage is TRBJ1-1; 7 bases match TRBD1. Unmatched junction bases numbered 7, after V lost 7 bases and J lost 5 bases. The CDR3 is 13 residues long. Germline V gives CDR1 MDHEN, CDR2 SYDVKM. CDR3 region: CASNYRGRTEAFF. CDR3 in DNA: TGTGCCAGCAACTACAGGGGAAGGACTGAAGCTTTCTTT. The full variable domain, with the rest looked up from reference TRBV28 and TRBJ1-1, is DVKVTQSSRYLVKRTGEKVFLECVQDMDHENMFWYRQDPGLGLRLIYFSYDVKMKEKGDIPEGYSVSREKKERFSLILESASTNQTSMYLCASNYRGRTEAFFGQGTRLTVV.

This clonotype occurred a few times. V is TRBV15 and J is TRBJ1-5, with D possibly being TRBD1 (5 bases). Between the trimmed V and J ends, which lost 8 bases and 4 bases, there was a span of 15 bases. The CDR3 extends over 14 amino acids. Germline CDR1 LNHNV, CDR2 YYDKDF (reference sequence). The CDR3 DNA reads TGTGCCACCTGGGGCGGGGTCAGGAATCAGCCCCAGCATTTT. Translation gives CATWGGVRNQPQHF.

The chain couples TRBV15 to TRBJ1-5, with D unresolved. This CDR3 comprises 13 residues. Germline V gives CDR1 LNHNV, CDR2 YYDKDF (reference sequence). The V end was cut by 5 bases, the J end by 7 bases, with 12 bases between. The CDR3 here is CATSPDGGQPQHF. The CDR3, as DNA: TGTGCCACCAGCCCCGATGGAGGGCAGCCCCAGCATTTT. Together with reference TRBV15 and TRBJ1-5, the CDR3 gives the full variable domain: DAMVIQNPRYQVTQFGKPVTLSCSQTLNHNVMYWYQQKSSQAPKLLFHYYDKDFNNEADTPDNFQSRRPNTSFCFLDIRSPGLGDTAMYLCATSPDGGQPQHFGDGTRLSIL.

The chain has TRBV12-3 or TRBV12-4 and TRBJ1-1; 9 bases are shared with TRBD1. The CDR3 runs 17 residues. The junction had 12 bases not matched to a gene; V was cut back by 7 bases and J by 0 bases. The CDR3 reads CASTLQTGGVLNTEAFF. In DNA, the CDR3 is TGTGCCAGCACCTTACAAACAGGGGGCGTTTTGAACACTGAAGCTTTCTTT.

Comment on this clonotype: A read error may produce the germline difference seen at one junction end. The chain uses TRBV7-7 and TRBJ2-5; D call uncertain. Germline V gives CDR1 SSHAT, CDR2 FNYEAQ (reference sequence). The CDR3 has 13 residues. In nucleotides, the CDR3 is TGTGCTAGCAGCTTTCAGGTTCGGGAGACCCAGTACTTC. The encoded protein is CASSFQVRETQYF.

The rearrangement joins TRBV6-2 or TRBV6-3 to TRBJ2-3; 8 nucleotides line up with TRBD1. This CDR3 spans 17 amino acids. V lost 5 bases, J lost 0 bases, and 10 bases stayed unmatched. Per germline, CDR1 MNHEY and CDR2 SVGEGT. The CDR3 DNA follows: TGTGCCAGCAGTCCCTGGACAGGGCCTTCTAGCACAGATACGCAGTATTTT. This codes for CASSPWTGPSSTDTQYF.

V is TRBV7-2 and J is TRBJ2-6; the match to TRBD2 covers 7 bases. Per germline, CDR1 SGHTA and CDR2 FQGNSA. The CDR3 loop spans 14 amino acids. Trimming cost V 9 bases and J 0 bases; bases outside gene matches: 2. CDR3 loop: CARGGVSGANVLTF. The CDR3 coding sequence is TGTGCCAGGGGAGGGGTCTCTGGGGCCAACGTCCTGACTTTC.

At least ten counts were recorded for this clonotype. This chain's CDR3 is CASVEGNTGELFF. In nucleotides, the CDR3 is TGTGCCAGCGTGGAGGGGAACACCGGGGAGCTGTTTTTT. V is TRBV6-5 and J is TRBJ2-2; perhaps TRBD2 as D (6 bases). Trimming took 8 bases from V and 1 from J, leaving 8 bases between them. Germline V CDR1 and CDR2: MNHEY, SVGAGI. This CDR3 is built from 13 residues.

This clonotype has just a few counts. The V and J genes are TRBV5-6 and TRBJ2-7; the D is unclear. Germline CDR1 and CDR2: SGHDT and YYEEEE. The CDR3 has 15 residues. V was trimmed by 2 bases and J by 7 bases, leaving 19 bases between them. The CDR3 sequence is CASSLSGRAYLEQYF. CDR3 in DNA: TGTGCCAGCAGCTTAAGTGGACGCGCGTATCTGGAGCAGTACTTC.